The following is a T cell receptor (beta chain) sequence with its context. Its antigen is still unknown. Base qualities are not recorded, but no much larger clone differs from it by a single base. The cohort was made up of approximately 670 healthy bone marrow donors. At the time of sampling, all cohort members were nominally healthy, though unrecorded immune exposures were likely present. The donor tested CMV seropositive, placing the donor among the roughly 270 seropositive members of the cohort. Every donor gave a peripheral blood sample, and the peripheral blood mononuclear cells from that sample were used for TCR beta sequencing. The Qiagen DNeasy Blood Extraction Kit was used to extract genomic DNA from the blood cell samples. This record comes from a study of cytomegalovirus exposure and HLA in healthy donors (dated by TCRdb to about 2017). Looking at the study overall: An earlier analysis of some 600 of the donors reported about 300 Gb of sequence data and 90 million to 120 million unique TCR beta sequences obtained from roughly 180 million T cells. Approximately 330 gigabases of sequencing data and around 80 million unique TCR sequences made up an early release that covered 500 to 650 HLA-typed donors. The genetic ancestry cluster associated with self-reported Caucasian donors included over 65% of the roughly 410 genotyped donors. The study was designed to test whether signatures of past pathogen exposure could be identified by cataloging public T cell receptors. The T cell repertoires of several hundred subjects were profiled by immunosequencing and related to cytomegalovirus serostatus. Besides the first cohort of roughly 700 subjects, a separate validation cohort made up of roughly 120 different subjects was used. To predict cytomegalovirus infection status, the study brought together high-throughput TCR immunosequencing, statistical association of individual TCRs with disease status, and machine learning. To study patterns of TCR occurrence, a later analysis re-analyzed previously published TCR beta repertoires from more than 550 donors and added high-resolution HLA genotyping. In the later analysis, no new phenotypic data were used to find candidate immune exposures; instead, reliance was placed on TCR beta sequences and their occurrence across donors. An earlier analysis of nearly 600 of the donors applied high-throughput TCR beta sequencing to assess whether each TCR beta V gene segment acted as functional or pseudogenic. Alongside the repertoire data, information on donor age, sex, ethnicity and CMV serostatus was compiled. A later genetic analysis used genome-wide SNP genotypes for about three fifths of the roughly 700 donors, treating that subset as a discovery cohort. Every repertoire in the discovery cohort had been generated on one and the same sequencing platform. Class I and class II HLA loci were covered by the typing at four-digit resolution. The number of donors typed differed by locus, with roughly 620-630 for A, B, C, DRB1 and DQB1, over 500 for DQA1, 600 to 610 for DPA1, and over 400 for DPB1. Several DR-DQ haplotypes were treated as single units for association and clustering because of strong linkage in the cohort. Across about 370 genotyped donors of the cohort, an average of roughly 230,000 unique TCR beta nucleotide sequences per donor were sequenced, and around 19% of those sequences were non-productive. Points the paper makes about the study in general: In vitro tests confirmed that a few of the cytomegalovirus-associated TCR beta chains recognize cytomegalovirus antigens. Strong co-occurrence of HLA alleles, especially DR and DQ, made assigning TCR associations to individual alleles difficult. Compared with the roughly 600-donor mean, donors in an Asian-associated ancestry cluster had fewer N-insertions in productive TCRs, according to a later genetic analysis. The 87-base-pair reads could not distinguish some IMGT-functional V segments, including TRBV6-2 and TRBV6-3, so those segments were excluded. Correlated functional status among segregating V segments might reflect linkage disequilibrium, but an unknown experimental factor could not be ruled out. The presence/absence analyses assumed that sequencing depth was roughly uniform across donors, and that assumption may not be true. A later analysis associated 15,000 to 20,000 TCR beta sequences with specific HLA alleles at a false discovery rate of 0.05. The sequencing pipeline was judged likely to have produced a cluster of highly shared sequence variants as a technical artifact. Broadly in line with IMGT annotations, most TCR beta V segments showed up in productive rearrangements about 87% or about 30% of the time in an earlier analysis of 587 of the donors. The earlier analysis of nearly 600 of the donors excluded some 15 rarely observed V segments, including chromosome 9 orphons, because counts were too low. In a later genetic analysis, a missense DCLRE1C variant was associated with V-gene and J-gene trimming of TCR beta chains, and the association was replicated in an independent cohort. HLA typing was unavailable for some donors at each locus, so association tests used only the typed subset. While some public TCRs were present in many individuals, most TCR sequences turned up only very rarely across donors. A later analysis found that TCR association rates varied across HLA loci, with DRB1 alleles showing the most associated TCRs and HLA-C alleles the fewest. A further reported finding was that TCR beta sequences accurately predicted the HLA-A and HLA-B alleles for most subjects in the first cohort. For the cohort, immune exposure information was limited to CMV serostatus. In a later analysis, several top co-occurrence clusters were reported to appear linked to parvovirus B19, influenza, CMV and Epstein-Barr virus. It was suggested by the authors that the approach could potentially be generalized to other disease states and immunological phenotypes. According to a later analysis, most CMV-associated TCR beta chains appeared to be HLA-restricted, and the HLA associations seemed to be driven largely by CMV exposure. In this cohort, only TCR beta chains were sequenced, and detectable features were limited by the absence of alpha or paired-chain data. The study listed 150 to 200 TCR beta chains as associated with cytomegalovirus. The classifier was reported to diagnose cytomegalovirus status with high specificity and sensitivity in both the original cohort and the validation cohort. Compared with equally common non-associated chains, HLA-associated TCR beta chains in a later analysis were more clonally expanded and had lower generation probabilities.

Reading the germline V gene (reference sequence) gives CDR1 WNHNN and CDR2 SYGVQD. Germline trimming: 10 bases from V, 6 bases from J; junction bases outside gene matches: 10. From the cysteine through the phenylalanine, the CDR3 covers 13 amino acids. Only CDR3 DNA is held: 39 bases, read in frame from base 1. The protocol used for the library was the immunoSEQ multiplex PCR assay. For the multiplex PCR, a mixture combining 60 forward primers for TCR Vbeta segments and 13 reverse primers for TCR Jbeta segments was used. The CDR3 region of rearranged TCR beta genes was amplified from genomic DNA with a multiplex PCR assay. Amplified TCR beta libraries were sequenced as 87-base-pair reads on the Illumina HiSeq System. Regarding the original processing steps: A later analysis counted some 74 million unique TCR beta chains across the 550 to 750 repertoires, and 9 million to 14 million of these chains were shared by at least two donors. Raw reads were error-corrected and collapsed into unique sequences with a nearest-neighbor algorithm that merged closely related sequences to remove PCR and sequencing errors. V, D and J gene segments were assigned by aligning CDR3 sequences to IMGT reference sequences. Each retained sequence needed at least a six-nucleotide match to both a V gene segment and a J gene segment. A rearrangement was called productive if the CDR3 had no stop codons and remained in frame with V and J, and every other rearrangement was called non-productive. CDR3 was defined according to IMGT convention as the region running from the second conserved V-encoded cysteine to the conserved J-encoded phenylalanine. The earlier analysis of 450 to 750 of the donors excluded any sequence lacking an unambiguous match to a single V gene segment. An earlier analysis of about 590 of the donors classified V segments as functional when productive rearrangements were above 56.7% and as segregating when the standard deviation between donors was above 5%. A statistical classification framework was developed to diagnose cytomegalovirus status using the catalog of TCR beta chain sequences. In a later analysis, TCR nucleotide sequences were compared against IMGT/GENE-DB human TR gene sequences so that V and J genes could be assigned. In a later analysis, CDR3 sequences and most-parsimonious VDJ recombination scenarios were assigned using the TCRdist pipeline. In a later analysis, every TCR beta chain was defined by the combination of its CDR3 amino acid sequence and its V-gene family, and reads without a unique V-gene family were dropped. A later analysis removed 592 highly shared, low-generation-probability nucleotide sequences to deal with suspected cross-contamination and a sequencing artifact. In a later analysis, a clonal expansion index for each public chain was calculated from normalized within-repertoire ranks of inferred template counts. A later analysis computed generation probabilities with a VDJ recombination model fitted to out-of-frame rearrangements, and checked the results against IGoR. In a later analysis, hypergeometric tests were used to score TCR-TCR, TCR-HLA and TCR-CMV co-occurrence, with a repertoire-size bias correction applied to TCR pairs. False discovery rates were estimated in a later analysis by permuting HLA or CMV assignments 20 times. In a later analysis, co-occurring TCRs were grouped using DBSCAN, and TCRdist sequence similarity was added for clustering within HLA-allele-positive subsets. Co-occurrence clustering excluded repertoires with fewer than 30,000 or more than 120,000 public chains, plus five with anomalous nucleotide sharing. Not all clones reach the TCRdb copy of this immuneACCESS table, which keeps in-frame sequences only. Checked studies attribute under half of the gap to unresolved V genes and leave the rest unexplained. V, J and clone size are taken as reported in that table, and D and trimming were inferred from the DNA itself. This sample has around 99,000 clones in its table, and less than 85% of those were observed once. The top ten clones comprise about 15% of the sample.

The rearrangement joined TRBV10-1 to TRBJ2-7, with 9 central nucleotides matching TRBD1. Material for sequencing was PBMCs. The origin of this receptor is a woman aged 40 to 55 in good health and CMV-seropositive. The sequenced DNA is TGCGCCATGCCGGGGACAGGGTGTGGCGAGCAGTACTTC. The translation is CAMPGTGCGEQYF.